The sequence of this TCR beta chain was determined in a study of blood T cell repertoires in COVID-19. Study as a whole: Samples came from the United States, Italy and Spain, spanning acute and convalescent COVID-19.

Original analysis: Amplifying reference gene primers gave estimates of nucleated cell counts. Only in-frame clones appear in the TCRdb table, and some are missing; sequencing was by immunoSEQ multiplex PCR. V and J calls plus clone size are reproduced from that table; the DNA served to infer D and trimming. The data hold a few hundred thousand clones, with around 84% observed a single time. Germline-derived CDR1 and CDR2 are MGHRA and YSYEKL. V dropped 5 bases and J dropped 4; count of bases not matched to a gene: 5. The CDR3 is made up of 14 amino acids. The Seattle site enrolled patients during active infection and followed them longitudinally.

Sequencing was performed on peripheral blood. The gene calls are TRBV4-1 and TRBJ1-2, with 9 bases identical to TRBD1. The origin of this receptor is a woman aged 80 or over with COVID-19, enrolled during active disease. CDR3 sequence reads: CASSDGTGIYGYTF. CDR3 DNA: TGCGCCAGCAGCGACGGGACAGGGATCTATGGCTACACCTTC.